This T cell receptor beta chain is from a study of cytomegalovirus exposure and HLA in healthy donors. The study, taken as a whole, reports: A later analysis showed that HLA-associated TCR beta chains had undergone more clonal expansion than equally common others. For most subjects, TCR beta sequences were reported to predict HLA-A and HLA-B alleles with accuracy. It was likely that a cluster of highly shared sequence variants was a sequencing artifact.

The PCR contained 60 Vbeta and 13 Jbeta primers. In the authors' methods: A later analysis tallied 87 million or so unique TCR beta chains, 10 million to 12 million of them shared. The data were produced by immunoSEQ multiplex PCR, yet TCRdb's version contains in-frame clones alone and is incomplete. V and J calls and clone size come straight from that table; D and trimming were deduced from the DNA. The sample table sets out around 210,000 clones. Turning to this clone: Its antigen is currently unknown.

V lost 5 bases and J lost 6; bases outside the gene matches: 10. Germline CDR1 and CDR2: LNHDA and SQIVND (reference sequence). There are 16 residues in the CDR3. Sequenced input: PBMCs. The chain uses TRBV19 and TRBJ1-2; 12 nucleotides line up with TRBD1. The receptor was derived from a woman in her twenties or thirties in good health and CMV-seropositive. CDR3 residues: CASSLRDRGLGDGYTF. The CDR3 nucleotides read TGTGCCAGTAGTCTCCGGGACAGGGGGCTTGGAGATGGCTACACCTTC.